This TCR beta chain was sequenced for a study of cytomegalovirus exposure and HLA in healthy donors (TCRdb year 2017). Describing the broader study: According to a later analysis, one platform produced both the 110 or so validation repertoires and the 730 or so repertoires of the first cohort. The study was designed to test whether signatures of past pathogen exposure could be identified by cataloging public T cell receptors. To predict cytomegalovirus infection status, the study combined high-throughput TCR immunosequencing, statistical association of individual TCRs with disease status, and machine learning. Besides the first cohort of roughly 640 subjects, a separate validation cohort made up of over 95 different subjects was used.

From V the trimming removes 4 bases and from J it removes 2 bases, while the gene matches leave 6 bases of the junction unaccounted for. Its CDR3 holds 17 amino acids, cysteine through phenylalanine. The entry retains the CDR3 DNA only, 51 bases that are in frame from base 1. For CDR1 and CDR2, the germline V gene lists SGHVS and FNYEAQ. General conclusions and limits of the study: A few of the identified cytomegalovirus-associated TCR beta chains were confirmed in vitro to be specific for cytomegalovirus antigens. The study gave a list of 150 to 200 TCR beta chains associated with cytomegalovirus. In both the original and validation cohorts, the classifier was reported to diagnose cytomegalovirus status with high specificity and sensitivity. A later analysis lacked HLA typing for the validation cohort, so it scored co-occurrence in that cohort across all 110 or so repertoires. A later analysis found that TCRs clustered in the first cohort also tended to co-occur in the 120 validation repertoires, with approximately 94% of cluster scores above 0. According to the authors, the approach could potentially be generalized to other disease states and immunological phenotypes. Across donors, most TCR sequences were observed very rarely, whereas some public TCRs were present in many individuals.

Separate from the approximately 670-subject first cohort, the validation cohort of roughly 120 subjects was the group to which the donors belonged. Of note for this clone: Its specific antigen is unknown. Base quality data are lacking; no much larger clone is found one base away.

Library creation used the immunoSEQ multiplex PCR assay. The authors' analysis ran thus. A statistical classification framework was developed to diagnose cytomegalovirus status using the catalog of TCR beta chain sequences. Not all clones reach the TCRdb copy of this immuneACCESS table, which keeps in-frame sequences only. Checked studies attribute under half of the gap to unresolved V genes and leave the rest unexplained. That table gives V, J and clone size, and the DNA gave D and trimming. The sample table records under 200,000 clones; more than 80% of these occur just once. Of the sample, 3% to 3.5% falls within the top ten clones.

The TCR was taken from a woman under 30 in good health and CMV-seropositive. Input material: PBMCs. The V and J segments used are TRBV7-6 and TRBJ2-7; TRBD2 lines up with 15 middle nucleotides. The CDR3 reads as follows: CASSSVGTSGGTYEQYF. The nucleotide sequence reads as follows: TGTGCCAGCAGCTCAGTCGGGACTAGCGGGGGGACCTACGAGCAGTACTTC.